These 14 T cell receptor beta chains were sequenced from one sample in a study of blood T cell repertoires in COVID-19. Assay used: immunoSEQ multiplex PCR; TCRdb lists only in-frame clones, some missing. Of hundreds of thousands of clones detected, about nine tenths appear once; the ten largest clones hold less than 3%. The sequencing input was PBMCs or T cells enriched from blood (not recorded which). The receptor source for this set is a woman between 50 and 59 years old who had been exposed to COVID-19.

This chain links TRBV5-1 with TRBJ2-7, with 13 bases identical to TRBD2. The germline CDR1 and CDR2 sequences are SGHRS and YFSETQ. This CDR3 has 15 amino acids. V lost 3 bases and J lost 2; bases outside the gene matches: 2. CDR3 coding DNA: TGCGCCAGCAGCTATACTAGCGGGGGGGCCTACGAGCAGTACTTC. It yields the protein CASSYTSGGAYEQYF.

The chain joins TRBV5-4 to TRBJ1-3, with 10 nucleotides matching TRBD1. The CDR3 has 16 amino acids. V shed 4 bases and J 3 bases; nucleotides not matched to a gene: 7. Germline values: CDR1 SGHNT, CDR2 YYREEE (reference sequence). The CDR3 DNA is TGTGCCAGCAGCGTTTCCGGGACAGGGGATGGAAACACCATATATTTT. It codes for CASSVSGTGDGNTIYF.

This clone was counted a single time. The chain joins TRBV5-8 to TRBJ2-5; D is possibly TRBD1 (6 bases). This CDR3 is built from 15 residues. Germline lookup yields CDR1 SGHTS and CDR2 YDEGEE. Trimming pared 0 bases from V and 5 bases from J, leaving 14 bases between. The CDR3 sequence: CASSLGGHQRETQYF. DNA of the CDR3: TGTGCCAGCAGCTTGGGGGGGCATCAGCGGGAGACCCAGTACTTC.

The CDR3 reads CASSEQCRRGCTEAFF. In DNA, the CDR3 is TGCGCCAGCAGTGAGCAATGCAGGAGGGGATGCACTGAAGCTTTCTTT. V usage is TRBV10-1 and J usage is TRBJ1-1; D is possibly TRBD1 (5 bases). Germline CDR1 reads WNHNN; CDR2 reads SYGVQD (reference sequence). This CDR3 has 16 amino acids. Trimming removed 2 bases at V and 4 bases at J, with 17 bases between.

The V and J genes are TRBV5-4 and TRBJ1-2; a possible D gene is TRBD1 (6 bases). CDR1 and CDR2 (germline): SGHNT, YYREEE (reference sequence). The germline V and J ends were trimmed by 3 bases and 1 base, with 16 bases remaining between them. This CDR3 contains 16 residues. The CDR3 nucleotides read TGTGCCAGCAGCTCCGGGGGGGGACATTTTAACTATGGCTACACCTTC. Its translation: CASSSGGGHFNYGYTF.

The chain joins TRBV4-2 to TRBJ2-5; tentatively, D is TRBD1 (6 bases). The CDR3 runs 16 residues. V lost 3 bases and J lost 5, with 19 bases in between. CDR1 is LGHNA, CDR2 YNFKEQ, per germline. Here the CDR3 reads CASSHRAQGMGETQYF. The CDR3 bases are TGTGCCAGCAGCCACCGAGCACAGGGCATGGGGGAGACCCAGTACTTC.

V is TRBV6-1 and J is TRBJ1-4, with 9 bases identical to TRBD1. This CDR3 is built from 14 residues. The junction had 1 base not matched to a gene; V was cut back by 2 bases and J by 6 bases. Germline assignment: CDR1 MNHNS and CDR2 SASEGT. The CDR3 here is CASSEWDRDEKLFF. For the CDR3, the DNA is TGTGCCAGCAGTGAATGGGACAGGGATGAAAAACTGTTTTTT.

The chain carries TRBV5-1 and TRBJ1-3, with D perhaps TRBD1 (5 bases). Germline V gene lookup returns CDR1 SGHRS and CDR2 YFSETQ. V gave up 5 bases and J gave up 2 bases, with 14 bases separating them. This CDR3 comprises 15 residues. The CDR3 nucleotides read TGCGCCAGCAGTCCGCAGGGATCAACTGGAAACACCATATATTTT. Translation: CASSPQGSTGNTIYF. Full variable domain (missing parts from reference TRBV5-1 and TRBJ1-3): KAGVTQTPRYLIKTRGQQVTLSCSPISGHRSVSWYQQTPGQGLQFLFEYFSETQRNKGNFPGRFSGRQFSNSRSEMNVSTLELGDSALYLCASSPQGSTGNTIYFGEGSWLTVV.

This clone was recorded once. This chain uses TRBV4-2 with TRBJ1-3; 9 bases agree with TRBD1. The ends lost 3 bases at V and 0 bases at J; junction bases unmatched: 3. This CDR3 comprises 16 residues. Germline values: CDR1 LGHNA, CDR2 YNFKEQ. CDR3 in DNA: TGTGCCAGCAGCCAGGGACAGGGACTCTCTGGAAACACCATATATTTT. Translation: CASSQGQGLSGNTIYF.

This clone was counted once. This chain uses TRBV9 with TRBJ2-5; TRBD2 agrees at 9 bases. There are 16 residues in the CDR3. V shed 0 bases, J shed 5 bases, and the junction held 8 bases outside the gene matches. Germline V gene data show CDR1 as SGDLS and CDR2 as YYNGEE. The DNA of the CDR3 is TGTGCCAGCAGCGTAGGAGCGGGGGGAGCGGGGGAGACCCAGTACTTC. It is translated as CASSVGAGGAGETQYF.

CDR3 DNA: TGTGCCAGCTCACCACTCACCTTAGGGGGCCCGAACACCGGGGAGCTGTTTTTT. It translates to CASSPLTLGGPNTGELFF. The V and J genes are TRBV18 and TRBJ2-2, with 7 bases identical to TRBD1. Germline V gene sequence: CDR1 KGHSH, CDR2 LQKENI. This CDR3 spans 18 amino acids. V was clipped by 1 base and J by 0 bases; unmatched bases: 8. Drawing the rest from reference TRBV18 and TRBJ2-2, the complete variable domain is NAGVMQNPRHLVRRRGQEARLRCSPMKGHSHVYWYRQLPEEGLKFMVYLQKENIIDESGMPKERFSAEFPKEGPSILRIQQVVRGDSAAYFCASSPLTLGGPNTGELFFGEGSRLTVL.

The sample holds a few counts of this clone. In DNA, the CDR3 is TGTGCCAGCAGCTTAGGAGCGGGGCCCTACGAGCAGTACTTC. It is translated as CASSLGAGPYEQYF. The chain is built from TRBV7-2 and TRBJ2-7, with 7 bases aligning to TRBD2. The CDR3 totals 14 residues. The J segment lost 2 bases and the V segment lost 1 base, leaving 2 bases of the junction unmatched. Germline-derived CDR1 and CDR2 are SGHTA and FQGNSA.

V and J are TRBV10-3 and TRBJ2-2; 7 bases are shared with TRBD1. This CDR3 region has 15 residues. V gave up 4 bases and J gave up 3 bases; unmatched junction bases: 5. Germline V CDR1 and CDR2: ENHRY, SYGVKD. The CDR3 DNA is TGTGCCATCAGTGGACGACAGGGCTACACCGGGGAGCTGTTTTTT. Protein: CAISGRQGYTGELFF.

The J gene is TRBJ2-5, the V gene TRBV4-1, with TRBD1 identical over 7 bases. This CDR3 is built from 15 residues. V lost 1 base and J lost 3; bases outside the gene matches: 5. Germline V gene sequence: CDR1 MGHRA, CDR2 YSYEKL. CDR3 DNA: TGCGCCAGCAGCCAAGCGATCGGACAGGAAGAGACCCAGTACTTC. Its protein product is CASSQAIGQEETQYF.